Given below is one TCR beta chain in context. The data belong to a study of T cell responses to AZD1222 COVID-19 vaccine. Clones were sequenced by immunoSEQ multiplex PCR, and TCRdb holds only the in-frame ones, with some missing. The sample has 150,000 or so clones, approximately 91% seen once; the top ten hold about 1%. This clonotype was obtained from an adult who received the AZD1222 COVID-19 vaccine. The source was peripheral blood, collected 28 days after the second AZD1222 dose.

The CDR3 sequence: CASSPIDRDNSPLHF. CDR3 DNA: TGTGCCAGCAGTCCAATCGACAGGGATAATTCACCCCTCCACTTT. The rearrangement uses TRBV6-5 and TRBJ1-6; TRBD1 matches at 7 bases. This CDR3 contains 15 residues. After removal of 5 bases from V and 5 bases from J, the junction contained 6 bases not matched to a gene. The V gene's germline CDR1 is MNHEY and CDR2 SVGAGI.